The 26 T cell receptor beta chains presented below share a single source sample, sequenced in a study of molecular identifiers for immune sequencing clone quantification (dated by TCRdb to 2017 to 2018). The library was made by PCR. The data were produced on an Illumina HiSeq 4000. TCRdb handled the public reads itself, with Q25 trimming in fastp and clone calling in MiXCR, and kept productive beta chains. Identical CDR3 proteins give one entry, which carries the most common genes and DNA. The table for this sample lists about 510,000 distinct CDR3 sequences; 20% to 25% of them were counted only once. Of the sample, approximately 0.84% is held by the ten largest clones. Material for sequencing was naive CD8+ T cells from blood, with Jurkat cell RNA spiked in. The cell subset or site label on this specimen signifies: FACS-sorted CD8+CD4-CCR7+CD45RA+ naive T cells. These receptors were obtained from a human donor in good health. Some libraries in this study had Jurkat cell RNA spiked in.

Details on this clonotype: Given a much more abundant clone one base away, this may be a read error. The V call is TRBV7-9, the J call TRBJ1-1, with 8 nucleotides matching TRBD1. The CDR3 runs 16 residues. The germline V gene has CDR1 SEHNR and CDR2 FQNEAQ (reference sequence). CDR3 nucleotide sequence: TGTGCCGGCAGCTTAGGACCCCAGGGGGCCAGCACTGAAGCTTTCTTT. Its translation: CAGSLGPQGASTEAFF.

This clonotype occurred a few times. The chain combines TRBV20-1 with TRBJ2-7, with D perhaps being TRBD1 or TRBD2 (5 bases each). Germline V gene sequence: CDR1 DFQATT, CDR2 SNEGSKA (reference sequence). V dropped 2 bases and J dropped 4 bases, with 12 bases sitting between them. The CDR3 contains 13 residues. For the CDR3, the DNA is TGCAGTGCTAGATGGGACCTAAATTACGAGCAGTACTTC. Encoded protein: CSARWDLNYEQYF.

V and J are TRBV27 and TRBJ2-1; either TRBD1 or TRBD2 may fit D (6 bases each). The CDR3 extends over 15 amino acids. Germline V gives CDR1 MNHEY, CDR2 SMNVEV (reference sequence). V shed 2 bases and J shed 1 base, with 9 bases lying between them. This CDR3 reads CASSLQGGSYNEQFF. Written as DNA, the CDR3 is TGTGCCAGCAGTTTACAAGGGGGGTCCTACAATGAGCAGTTCTTC.

With respect to this clonotype: A single base separates this from a much larger clone, so it may be a read error. V is TRBV19 and J is TRBJ2-1, with D perhaps TRBD2 (5 bases). With 5 bases removed from V and 7 bases from J, the gap between germline ends came to 12 bases. The germline V gene encodes CDR1 LNHDA and CDR2 SQIVND (reference sequence). The CDR3 runs to 13 residues. CDR3 protein: CASSCPSPNEQFF. Here the CDR3 DNA reads TGTGCCAGTAGTTGTCCTAGCCCGAATGAGCAGTTCTTC.

Ten or more counts support this clonotype. The chain carries TRBV4-1 and TRBJ1-5; 11 bases are a match to TRBD1. The ends lost 1 base at V and 5 bases at J; junction bases unmatched: 7. The germline CDR1 and CDR2 sequences are MGHRA and YSYEKL. The CDR3 loop spans 17 amino acids. CDR3 amino acids: CASSQGTGGGLYQPQHF. In DNA form, the CDR3 reads TGCGCCAGCAGCCAAGGGACAGGGGGCGGTTTGTATCAGCCCCAGCATTTT.

V gene TRBV7-6 combines with J gene TRBJ1-3, with D uncertain. V was pared by 2 bases and J by 0 bases, with 20 bases between. The CDR3 is 19 residues long. Germline assignment: CDR1 SGHVS and CDR2 FNYEAQ. CDR3 protein: CASSLMGQAIRLSGNTIYF. CDR3 coding DNA: TGTGCCAGCAGCTTAATGGGTCAGGCTATCAGACTCTCTGGAAACACCATATATTTT.

This clonotype was seen at least ten times. The V call is TRBV2, the J call TRBJ1-5, with D unclear. Germline CDR1 and CDR2: SNHLY and FYNNEI. The V end was cut by 4 bases, the J end by 2 bases, with 9 bases between. The CDR3 has 14 amino acids. CDR3 sequence (DNA): TGTGCCAGCAGTGGACGATCCCGCAATCAGCCCCAGCATTTT. Its translation is CASSGRSRNQPQHF.

This clonotype came up many times. The genes are TRBV7-2 and TRBJ2-7; D is unclear. Trimming cost V 5 bases and J 7 bases, with 18 bases left between them. CDR3 length: 14 residues. Germline V CDR1 and CDR2: SGHTA, FQGNSA. CDR3 bases: TGTGCCAGCAGCCGCCGGCCAGTTTTGGGTGAGCAGTACTTC. Its protein is CASSRRPVLGEQYF.

V gene TRBV7-3 combines with J gene TRBJ2-6; D unresolved. Looked up from germline, CDR1 is SGHTA and CDR2 is FQGTGA. This CDR3 is built from 15 residues. Trimming removed 9 bases at V and 0 bases at J, with 12 bases between. The CDR3 region is CASTNRSSGANVLTF. The CDR3 DNA sequence: TGTGCCAGTACTAATCGAAGCTCTGGGGCCAACGTCCTGACTTTC.

The chain links TRBV6-4 to TRBJ1-5, with unresolved D. CDR1 and CDR2 (germline): MRHNA, SNTAGT. Trimming cost V 6 bases and J 0 bases, with 9 bases left between them. The CDR3 consists of 14 residues. The CDR3 DNA follows: TGTGCCAGCAGCGCGGAGCCTAGCAATCAGCCCCAGCATTTT. Its protein is CASSAEPSNQPQHF.

On this clonotype: At one of its ends the junction is not consistent with the germline gene, which may arise from a read error. The rearrangement links TRBV28 to TRBJ1-1; the D gene is possibly TRBD1 (6 bases). Germline V gene data show CDR1 as MDHEN and CDR2 as SYDVKM. The CDR3 covers 13 residues. CDR3: CTSSLTGGAGAFF. DNA of the CDR3: TGTACCAGCAGTTTGACTGGGGGCGCTGGAGCTTTCTTT.

There are a few counts of this clonotype. The J gene is TRBJ2-7, the V gene TRBV4-3; tentative D call: TRBD2 (5 bases). The CDR3 covers 16 residues. Germline V gives CDR1 LGHNA, CDR2 YSLEER. Trimming took 0 bases from V and 3 from J, leaving 15 bases between them. CDR3 sequence reads: CASSQESGGAVYEQYF. The CDR3 DNA reads as TGCGCCAGCAGCCAAGAATCAGGAGGCGCGGTCTACGAGCAGTACTTC.

A word on this clonotype: One end of the junction fails to match germline, which may point to a read error. This chain uses TRBV3-1 with TRBJ2-7, with 7 bases identical to TRBD1. This CDR3 has 16 residues. CDR1 is LGHDT, CDR2 YNNKEL, per germline (reference sequence). The CDR3 protein is CASSHQAGTVAYEQHF. CDR3 nucleotides: TGTGCCAGCAGCCACCAAGCTGGGACAGTGGCCTACGAGCAGCACTTC.

Many counts were recorded for this clonotype. The J gene is TRBJ2-7, the V gene TRBV2; tentative D call: TRBD1 (7 bases). Germline CDR1 SNHLY, CDR2 FYNNEI. Trimming cost V 6 bases and J 6 bases, with 18 bases left between them. This CDR3 region has 14 residues. The CDR3 DNA reads TGTGCCAGCAGCCAACCCAGGAGGGGGCCCGAGCAGTACTTC. It is translated as CASSQPRRGPEQYF.

This clonotype was detected many times. The chain uses TRBV4-1 and TRBJ2-7; D possibly uses TRBD1 or TRBD2 (5 bases each). CDR1 and CDR2 from the germline V gene are MGHRA and YSYEKL. V lost 4 bases, J lost 2 bases, and 15 bases lay in between. The CDR3 loop spans 15 amino acids. The CDR3 here is CASSLLRDGAYEQYF. The CDR3 nucleotides read TGCGCCAGCAGCCTACTCCGGGACGGAGCCTACGAGCAGTACTTC.

Many counts were recorded for this clonotype. The genes are TRBV28 and TRBJ2-4, with D perhaps TRBD1 or TRBD2 (5 bases each). Trimming removed 6 bases at V and 5 bases at J, with 20 bases between. The CDR3 spans 16 residues. Germline V lookup: CDR1 MDHEN, CDR2 SYDVKM. As DNA, the CDR3 is TGTGCCAGCAGCACCCTCTGGGGGACGGTAGAAAACATTCAGTACTTC. Protein product: CASSTLWGTVENIQYF.

This clonotype was observed at least ten times. This chain connects TRBV4-3 to TRBJ2-3, with D perhaps assigned TRBD1 or TRBD2 (5 bases each). The CDR3 contains 18 residues. Deletions cut 3 bases from V and 2 bases from J, with 21 bases between. CDR1 is LGHNA and CDR2 is YSLEER in the germline V gene. The CDR3, as DNA: TGCGCCAGCAGCCAGACCGGGACCCCGATCTTCAACACAGATACGCAGTATTTT. Amino acid sequence: CASSQTGTPIFNTDTQYF.

This clonotype showed up just a few times. The chain employs TRBV7-9 and TRBJ1-5; D may be TRBD1 (6 bases). The CDR3 is 15 residues long. The V end lost 6 bases, the J end lost 5 bases, and 17 bases lay between the germline ends. Germline CDR1 and CDR2: SEHNR and FQNEAQ (reference sequence). The CDR3 DNA sequence: TGTGCCAGCAGTTCCGACAGGAGTGTACATCAGCCCCAGCATTTT. Its translation: CASSSDRSVHQPQHF. The full variable domain, rest sourced from reference TRBV7-9 and TRBJ1-5, is DTGVSQNPRHKITKRGQNVTFRCDPISEHNRLYWYRQTLGQGPEFLTYFQNEAQLEKSRLLSDRFSAERPKGSFSTLEIQRTEQGDSAMYLCASSSDRSVHQPQHFGDGTRLSIL.

This clonotype was found many times. The V gene is TRBV6-2 or TRBV6-3, the J gene TRBJ2-3; D may be TRBD2 (5 bases). The germline V gene encodes CDR1 MNHEY and CDR2 SVGEGT. V lost 4 bases, J lost 4 bases, and 12 bases lay in between. The CDR3 extends over 14 amino acids. CDR3 coding DNA: TGTGCCAGCAGTTTGAACCTACTAGCAGATACGCAGTATTTT. Its protein product is CASSLNLLADTQYF.

This CDR3 is CASSLSPSGSTDTQYF. In nucleotides, the CDR3 is TGTGCCAGCAGCCTAAGTCCTAGCGGGAGCACAGATACGCAGTATTTT. The chain recombines TRBV3-1 with TRBJ2-3, with 8 positions matching TRBD2. V was pared by 4 bases and J by 0 bases, with 6 bases of the junction left unmatched. CDR3 length equals 16 residues. Per the germline V gene, CDR1 is LGHDT and CDR2 is YNNKEL (reference sequence).

This clonotype was picked up a small number of times. The junction departs from the called germline gene at one end, perhaps through a read error. The genes are TRBV2 and TRBJ1-6; perhaps TRBD1 as D (5 bases). The CDR3 covers 12 residues. Germline V lookup: CDR1 SNHLY, CDR2 FYNNEI. CDR3 in amino acids: CAAGDDDSPLHF. CDR3 coding DNA: TGCGCGGCGGGGGACGATGATTCACCCCTCCACTTT. The full variable domain, in which reference TRBV2 and TRBJ1-6 provide the parts outside the CDR3, is EPEVTQTPSHQVTQMGQEVILRCVPISNHLYFYWYRQILGQKVEFLVSFYNNEISEKSEIFDDQFSVERPDGSNFTLKIRSTKLEDSAMYFCAAGDDDSPLHFGNGTRLTVT.

A note on this clonotype: A single base separates this from a much larger clone, so it may be a read error. The V and J genes are TRBV18 and TRBJ2-1; 10 bases align to TRBD2. Per germline, CDR1 KGHSH and CDR2 LQKENI. The CDR3 length is 15 residues. CDR3 region: CAGSPVAGGEEEQFF. The CDR3 coding sequence is TGTGCCGGCTCACCGGTAGCGGGAGGAGAAGAGGAGCAGTTCTTC.

The chain has TRBV3-1 and TRBJ2-5; 8 bases are shared with TRBD2. Germline values: CDR1 LGHDT, CDR2 YNNKEL (reference sequence). V trimming: 0 bases; J trimming: 5 bases; junction bases outside the gene matches: 8. CDR3 length: 16 residues. The CDR3 DNA follows: TGTGCCAGCAGCCAAGATTCCGGGAGGGCCCGGGAGACCCAGTACTTC. Translated, it gives CASSQDSGRARETQYF.

This rearrangement joins TRBV6-6 to TRBJ1-4, with 9 bases that match TRBD1. The CDR3 length is 15 residues. Trimming took 5 bases from V and 4 from J; bases not matched to a gene: 5. Germline assignment: CDR1 MNHNY and CDR2 SVGAGI (reference sequence). The CDR3 loop is CASSTPDRGNEKLFF. DNA of the CDR3: TGTGCCAGCAGTACCCCGGACAGGGGTAATGAAAAACTGTTTTTT.

This clonotype was seen repeatedly, ten times or more. The chain carries TRBV29-1 and TRBJ2-3; maybe TRBD2 (6 bases). This CDR3 comprises 16 residues. Trimming removed 1 base at V and 2 bases at J, with 16 bases between. Germline values: CDR1 SQVTM, CDR2 ANQGSEA. The DNA for the CDR3 is TGCAGCGTTGAAGGGGTAGCGGAATTACTCACAGATACGCAGTATTTT. This translates into CSVEGVAELLTDTQYF.

There are many counts of this clonotype. The DNA of the CDR3 is TGTGCCAGCACCACAACTGGAGAGGCGGGTAATACGCAGTATTTT. This sequence encodes CASTTTGEAGNTQYF. The rearrangement joins TRBV12-3 or TRBV12-4 to TRBJ2-3; D might be TRBD2 (5 bases). CDR3 size: 15 residues. With 7 bases removed from V and 7 bases from J, the gap between germline ends came to 21 bases.